Following are 10 T cell receptor beta chains from one sample sequenced in a study of cytomegalovirus exposure and HLA in healthy donors (dated by TCRdb to about 2017). To prepare the library, the immunoSEQ multiplex PCR assay was applied. A mixture of 60 forward primers for TCR Vbeta segments and 13 reverse primers for TCR Jbeta segments was used in the multiplex PCR. Sourced from immuneACCESS, this table was stored by TCRdb with only in-frame sequences that have V and J called. A share of the clones is absent; for the studies checked, an unresolved V gene accounts for under half, and the remainder has no known explanation. The sample contains more than 95,000 clones, roughly 74% of them found a single time. 12% to 15% of the sample comes from the top ten. The sample taken for sequencing was PBMCs. All receptors come from a woman in her 70s in good health and CMV-seropositive.

This CDR3 is CALMAGGGDNEQFF. CDR3 nucleotides: TGTGCCCTAATGGCAGGGGGTGGGGACAATGAGCAGTTCTTC. The V gene is TRBV30, the J gene TRBJ2-1, with TRBD1 identical over 7 bases. Germline V lookup: CDR1 GTSNPN, CDR2 SVGIG (reference sequence). There are 14 residues in the CDR3. Trimming cost V 8 bases and J 5 bases; bases outside gene matches: 12.

This chain links TRBV5-8 with TRBJ2-7, with 7 bases aligning to TRBD1. CDR1 is SGHTS, CDR2 YDEGEE, per germline. The V gene end was trimmed by 4 bases and the J gene end by 1 base; junction bases not matched to a gene: 5. The CDR3 runs 14 residues. The CDR3 nucleotides are TGTGCCAGCAGCCCGACAGGGCCATCCTACGAGCAGTACTTC. Its protein is CASSPTGPSYEQYF.

The chain combines TRBV7-2 with TRBJ1-6, with 10 bases aligning to TRBD1. The junction had 3 bases not matched to a gene; V was cut back by 3 bases and J by 7 bases. The CDR3 runs to 15 residues. The germline CDR1 and CDR2 sequences are SGHTA and FQGNSA. The CDR3 bases are TGTGCCAGCAGCTTGGCGGGACAGGGGAATTCACCCCTCCACTTT. Protein sequence: CASSLAGQGNSPLHF.

This chain joins TRBV5-1 and TRBJ2-5; TRBD1 agrees at 8 bases. The germline V gene encodes CDR1 SGHRS and CDR2 YFSETQ. The junction had 7 bases not matched to a gene; V was cut back by 5 bases and J by 7 bases. The CDR3 consists of 13 residues. Here the CDR3 reads CASRPGGAGTQYF. CDR3 sequence (DNA): TGCGCCAGCAGGCCAGGGGGCGCAGGGACCCAGTACTTC.

This clone was observed a handful of times. The rearrangement links TRBV5-1 to TRBJ1-1; D gene ambiguous. V lost 4 bases, J lost 10 bases, and 17 bases lay in between. From germline, CDR1 is SGHRS and CDR2 YFSETQ. This CDR3 has 13 amino acids. DNA of the CDR3: TGCGCCAGCAGCCAAGAGGCGGAGGCGGCAGCTTTCTTT. Amino acid sequence: CASSQEAEAAAFF.

The chain recombines TRBV11-2 with TRBJ2-1; D ambiguous. The CDR3 sequence is 13 residues long. Germline loops: CDR1 SGHAT, CDR2 FQNNGV. V gave up 3 bases and J gave up 6 bases, with 9 bases separating them. CDR3: CASSFERRNEQFF. In DNA form, the CDR3 reads TGTGCCAGCAGCTTTGAGAGGCGCAATGAGCAGTTCTTC.

This chain joins TRBV4-2 and TRBJ2-1, with D tentatively TRBD1 (6 bases). Deletions cut 1 base from V and 7 bases from J, with 14 bases between. The germline gives CDR1 LGHNA, CDR2 YNFKEQ. The CDR3 length is 15 residues. The CDR3 loop reads CASSQGQGIGNEQFF. In nucleotides, the CDR3 is TGTGCCAGCAGCCAAGGTCAGGGGATAGGGAATGAGCAGTTCTTC.

In its sample, this clone was seen a few times. The chain couples TRBV7-6 to TRBJ2-2; D not certain. Germline V gene lookup returns CDR1 SGHVS and CDR2 FNYEAQ. This CDR3 comprises 15 residues. V gave up 5 bases and J gave up 4 bases, with 14 bases separating them. The CDR3 region is CASSELYRSTGELFF. CDR3 nucleotide sequence: TGTGCCAGCAGCGAGTTGTACAGAAGCACCGGGGAGCTGTTTTTT.

V gene TRBV5-4 combines with J gene TRBJ1-3; D is unclear. The CDR3 is 14 amino acids. From germline, CDR1 is SGHNT and CDR2 YYREEE (reference sequence). V was pared by 1 base and J by 2 bases, with 7 bases between. The DNA of the CDR3 is TGTGCCAGCAGCTTGTATCAGACTGGAAACACCATATATTTT. Translated, it gives CASSLYQTGNTIYF.

The rearrangement joins TRBV27 to TRBJ2-7, with TRBD2 matching 7 bases. The ends lost 3 bases at V and 4 bases at J; junction bases unmatched: 3. CDR3 length: 13 amino acids. Germline-derived CDR1 and CDR2 are MNHEY and SMNVEV (reference sequence). DNA for the CDR3: TGTGCCAGCAGTTTGCTCGGGAGGTACGAGCAGTACTTC. This codes for CASSLLGRYEQYF.